This T cell receptor beta chain was sequenced during a study of T cells after yellow fever vaccination. This clonotype was counted at least ten times. Germline values: CDR1 SGHAT, CDR2 FQNNGV. The CDR3 is 16 amino acids. V shed 5 bases and J 5 bases; nucleotides not matched to a gene: 13. TCRdb processed the 5' RACE reads anew with MiXCR; each CDR3 protein has one entry. The data hold about 320,000 distinct CDR3 sequences, with 3.5% to 4.5% observed a single time. The receptor comes from a man aged 18 to 30 who received the YFV17D yellow fever vaccine. J is TRBJ2-5 and V is TRBV11-2, with 8 bases fitting TRBD2. The source material was PBMCs, sampled 15 days after the yellow fever booster vaccination. The chain's CDR3 is CASSPGLAQREETQYF. The CDR3 coding sequence is TGTGCCAGCAGCCCAGGACTAGCTCAAAGGGAGGAGACCCAGTACTTC.